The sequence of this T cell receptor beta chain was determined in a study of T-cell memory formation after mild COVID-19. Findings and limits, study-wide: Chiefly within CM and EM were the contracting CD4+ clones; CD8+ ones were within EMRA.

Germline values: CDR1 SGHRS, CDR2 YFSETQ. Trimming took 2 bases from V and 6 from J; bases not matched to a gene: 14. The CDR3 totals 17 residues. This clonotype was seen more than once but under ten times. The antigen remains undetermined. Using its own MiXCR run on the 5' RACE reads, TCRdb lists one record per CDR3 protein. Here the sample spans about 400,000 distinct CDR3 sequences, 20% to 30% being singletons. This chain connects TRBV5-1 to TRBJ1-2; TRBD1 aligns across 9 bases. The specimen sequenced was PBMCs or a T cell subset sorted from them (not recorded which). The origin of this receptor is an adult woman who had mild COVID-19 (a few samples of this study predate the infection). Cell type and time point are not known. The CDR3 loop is CASSLSGQGTGKNGYTF. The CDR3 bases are TGCGCCAGCAGCTTAAGCGGGCAGGGGACAGGGAAGAATGGCTACACCTTC.